This T cell receptor beta chain was obtained from a study of blood T cell repertoires in COVID-19. At the level of the study: T cells, B-cell-depleted T cells, or PBMCs supplied cDNA or gDNA.

Original analysis: Amplified reference gene primers provided the basis for estimating nucleated cell counts. This table comes from immunoSEQ multiplex PCR, and its TCRdb copy is limited to in-frame clones, with some not included. V, J and clone size reflect that table, while D and trimming were determined from the DNA. The sample has around 280,000 clones, 70% to 90% seen once. The germline V gene has CDR1 SGHTA and CDR2 FQGNSA. Trimming removed 5 bases at V and 5 bases at J, with 18 bases between. This CDR3 has 15 residues. Only one count was recorded for this clone. Participants' own reports of clinical history determined their cohort assignment. Recovery meant two consecutive negative NP/OP PCR tests, professional clearance, or resolved symptoms.

The chain uses TRBV7-2 and TRBJ1-1, with a possible D match to TRBD1 (6 bases). This clonotype was sampled from a woman aged 35 to 49 who had recovered from COVID-19. Sequencing used PBMCs or T cells enriched from blood (not recorded which). The CDR3 DNA sequence: TGTGCCAGCAGCGGCAACAGGGATTTGGGGACTGAAGCTTTCTTT. This sequence encodes CASSGNRDLGTEAFF.